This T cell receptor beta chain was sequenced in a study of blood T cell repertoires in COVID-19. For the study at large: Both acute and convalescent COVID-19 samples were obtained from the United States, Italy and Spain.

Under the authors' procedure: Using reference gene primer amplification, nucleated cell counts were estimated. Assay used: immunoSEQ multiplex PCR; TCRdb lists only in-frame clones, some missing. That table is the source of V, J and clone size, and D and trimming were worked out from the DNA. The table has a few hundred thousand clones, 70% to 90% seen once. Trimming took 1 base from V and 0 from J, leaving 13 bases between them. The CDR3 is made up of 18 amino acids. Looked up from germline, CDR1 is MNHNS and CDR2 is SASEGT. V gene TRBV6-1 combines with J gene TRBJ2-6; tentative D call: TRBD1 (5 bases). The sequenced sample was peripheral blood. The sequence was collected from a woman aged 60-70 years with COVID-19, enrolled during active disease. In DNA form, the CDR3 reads TGTGCCAGCAGTGAAGTGCAGGGCCTCAGCTCTGGGGCCAACGTCCTGACTTTC. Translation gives CASSEVQGLSSGANVLTF.